This T cell receptor beta chain was retrieved from a study of blood T cell repertoires in COVID-19. Study-wide background: The study drew acute and convalescent COVID-19 samples from the United States, Italy and Spain. The cDNA or gDNA used as material had been derived from T cells, B-cell-depleted T cells, or PBMCs.

Repertoires were generated with immunoSEQ multiplex PCR, while TCRdb's copy carries only in-frame clones and drops some. The table lists roughly 60,000 clones, about 91% of them singletons, with roughly 3.9% in the top ten. The CDR3 is 16 amino acids. Trimming left V 5 bases short and J 2 bases short, with 15 bases between. Germline V lookup: CDR1 MDHEN, CDR2 SYDVKM. This TCR was sampled from a man aged 40-50 years with COVID-19, enrolled during active disease. What was sequenced was peripheral blood. The rearrangement joins TRBV28 to TRBJ1-4, with D maybe TRBD1 (5 bases). The CDR3 protein is CASSTPKGTTNEKLFF. CDR3 in DNA: TGTGCCAGCAGTACACCCAAGGGGACTACTAATGAAAAACTGTTTTTT. Full variable domain (missing parts from reference TRBV28 and TRBJ1-4): DVKVTQSSRYLVKRTGEKVFLECVQDMDHENMFWYRQDPGLGLRLIYFSYDVKMKEKGDIPEGYSVSREKKERFSLILESASTNQTSMYLCASSTPKGTTNEKLFFGSGTQLSVL.